The table lists the clone carrying this T cell receptor (beta chain) with a few counts. Antigen: not known. The data stem from a study of CD4+ T cells in melanoma. Study-level results: CD8+ T cell, macrophage and B cell function reportedly correlated with neoantigen-specific CD4+ T cells.

Clones were sequenced by immunoSEQ multiplex PCR, and TCRdb holds only the in-frame ones, with some missing. This sample has approximately 9,900 clones, with 69% found just once. V lost 5 bases, J lost 5 bases, and 15 bases lay in between. This CDR3 has 14 residues. Looked up from germline, CDR1 is MNHEY and CDR2 is SVGAGI. The chain links TRBV6-5 to TRBJ2-5; weak D call: TRBD1 (5 bases). Source material: peripheral blood. The receptor's source is a human donor with melanoma. CDR3 in amino acids: CASSEFGAGETQYF. The CDR3 nucleotides read TGTGCCAGCAGTGAGTTTGGGGCCGGGGAGACCCAGTACTTC.